This T cell receptor (beta chain) originates from a study of T cell repertoires in cytomegalovirus infection. About the study: It was recently identified HLA-C-restricted and well-studied HLA-B-restricted CMV epitopes that the study used. Matching HLA type, along with CMV infection, was indicated by public TCR beta signatures.

A word on this clonotype: The antigen is unknown.

TCRdb reprocessed the reads with MiXCR, giving one entry per CDR3 protein. The table includes about 830,000 distinct CDR3 sequences, roughly 33% detected once. Trimming cost V 0 bases and J 8 bases; bases outside gene matches: 5. Germline V gene data show CDR1 as MNHEY and CDR2 as SVGAGI. The CDR3 has 15 amino acids. Study results and limitations: Based on cumulative public TCR beta family frequency, carriers of CMV plus the relevant HLA were identified. There were HLA-C-restricted CMV-specific TCR beta clonotypes dominating the ex vivo response.

The TCR was taken from a human donor in good health (CMV status not recorded). Some clones in this sample may be carry-over from other donors' samples. The chain joins TRBV6-5 to TRBJ2-1; TRBD2 agrees at 9 bases. The input for sequencing was cultured CD8+ T cells from PBMCs, taken from culture after CMV antigen stimulation. CDR3 sequence reads: CASSYSPGLADEQFF. CDR3 coding DNA: TGTGCCAGCAGTTACTCACCGGGACTAGCCGATGAGCAGTTCTTC.